This T cell receptor beta chain was captured in a study of shared clonotypes between healthy human individuals. General study results and limits: Clonotype sharing across several donors was observed for around 5.1% of naive CD4 clonotypes. In this cohort, only blood was sampled, and tissue repertoires likely differ.

This table comes from immunoSEQ multiplex PCR, and its TCRdb copy is limited to in-frame clones, with some not included. The table lists about 2.2 million clones, about 94% of them singletons. For this clone: Its antigen is not identified.

Naive CD8 cells lacked CD45RO and underwent positive selection for CCR7, leaving out terminally differentiated effector memory CD45RA+ cells. HIV-negative, healthy adults without recent acute infections or vaccinations were the donors. With 2 bases removed from V and 0 bases from J, the gap between germline ends came to 11 bases. The germline V gene has CDR1 MGHDK and CDR2 SYGVNS. The CDR3 loop spans 16 amino acids. Sequences were obtained from naive CD8+ T cells from PBMCs. This TCR was sampled from a man between 18 and 35 years old in good health. Some clones in this sample may be carry-over from other donors' samples. The rearrangement links TRBV25-1 to TRBJ1-3, with no clear D. CDR3 sequence: CASSEGEGPSGNTIYF. Written as DNA, the CDR3 is TGTGCCAGCAGTGAAGGGGAAGGGCCCTCTGGAAACACCATATATTTT.